These 30 T cell receptor beta chains came from one sample sequenced in a study of T cell changes during pregnancy in multiple sclerosis. Data came from immunoSEQ multiplex PCR; TCRdb stores just in-frame clones and leaves some out. This table has about 110,000 clones, roughly 89% appearing once. Material: peripheral blood, obtained before pregnancy. The receptors derive from a female donor with multiple sclerosis, enrolled in a pregnancy study.

J is TRBJ1-2 and V is TRBV7-2; no definite D call. The CDR3 runs 15 residues. Germline values: CDR1 SGHTA, CDR2 FQGNSA. Deletions cut 1 base from V and 0 bases from J, with 9 bases between. CDR3 sequence (DNA): TGTGCCAGCAGCTTAGGGAGAGACTCTAACTATGGCTACACCTTC. It yields the protein CASSLGRDSNYGYTF.

The V and J genes are TRBV2 and TRBJ1-1, with D unclear. The CDR3 loop spans 15 amino acids. V was cut by 5 bases and J by 5 bases, with 18 bases left in between. CDR1 is SNHLY and CDR2 is FYNNEI in the germline V gene. As DNA, the CDR3 is TGTGCCAGCAGTCGGGGAACAAGGGATAGGACTGAAGCTTTCTTT. Amino acids: CASSRGTRDRTEAFF.

This clone was recorded once. The chain couples TRBV7-9 to TRBJ2-1; D is undetermined. The V end lost 1 base, the J end lost 1 base, and 8 bases lay between the germline ends. The CDR3 extends over 15 amino acids. In germline, CDR1 is SEHNR, CDR2 FQNEAQ (reference sequence). CDR3 in amino acids: CASSLEDTSYNEQFF. The CDR3 nucleotides are TGTGCCAGCAGCTTAGAAGATACTTCCTACAATGAGCAGTTCTTC.

The rearrangement joins TRBV30 to TRBJ2-1; 11 bases fit TRBD2. The CDR3 sequence is 18 residues long. J gave up 0 bases and V 7 bases, and 14 bases lay outside the gene matches. Germline V gives CDR1 GTSNPN, CDR2 SVGIG (reference sequence). This chain's CDR3 is CASIPGLAAPTSYNEQFF. The CDR3 DNA follows: TGTGCCTCGATACCGGGACTAGCGGCGCCCACCTCCTACAATGAGCAGTTCTTC.

The genes are TRBV28 and TRBJ1-4, with 7 bases fitting TRBD1. There are 15 residues in the CDR3. From germline, CDR1 is MDHEN and CDR2 SYDVKM. With V trimmed by 5 bases and J by 8 bases, 11 bases remained unmatched. The CDR3 DNA reads as TGTGCCAGCAGTGAAACAGGGGTGCAGGAGGAAAAACTGTTTTTT. It translates to CASSETGVQEEKLFF.

Only one count was recorded for this clone. V is TRBV27 and J is TRBJ2-7; tentatively, D is TRBD2 (7 bases). This CDR3 is 19 amino acids long. Germline V gene sequence: CDR1 MNHEY, CDR2 SMNVEV (reference sequence). V shed 3 bases and J shed 3 bases, with 27 bases lying between them. The CDR3 nucleotides read TGTGCCAGCAGTTTGAGGGGAGGGGGAGCTGGGGCGTTACACTACGAGCAGTACTTC. It specifies CASSLRGGGAGALHYEQYF.

The chain uses TRBV10-3 and TRBJ2-7; D possibly corresponds to TRBD2 (8 bases). Germline loops: CDR1 ENHRY, CDR2 SYGVKD. V lost 3 bases and J lost 0, with 15 bases in between. CDR3 length: 16 amino acids. CDR3 in DNA: TGTGCCATCAGTGACCCGGGAGGGACAGCCTCCTACGAGCAGTACTTC. Protein sequence: CAISDPGGTASYEQYF.

The count of this clone is one. The chain recombines TRBV18 with TRBJ2-5, with 9 nucleotides matching TRBD2. Germline CDR1 reads KGHSH; CDR2 reads LQKENI. This CDR3 comprises 18 residues. The junction had 17 bases not matched to a gene; V was cut back by 6 bases and J by 3 bases. The CDR3 region has the DNA TGTGCCAGCTCGCCCTTTGGTCCTTCAGCGGGAGGCGAAGAGACCCAGTACTTC. Its protein product is CASSPFGPSAGGEETQYF.

The genes are TRBV5-5 and TRBJ1-2; 9 nucleotides line up with TRBD1. Germline loops: CDR1 SGHKS, CDR2 YYEKEE (reference sequence). The CDR3 is 14 residues long. The V gene end was trimmed by 2 bases and the J gene end by 4 bases; junction bases not matched to a gene: 3. The CDR3 DNA reads as TGTGCCAGCAGCTTAGCGACAGGGGGCTATGGCTACACCTTC. Its translation: CASSLATGGYGYTF.

CDR3 nucleotides: TGTGCCAGCAGCTTAGATTTGTCCTATAGCACAGATACGCAGTATTTT. Protein: CASSLDLSYSTDTQYF. The chain has TRBV7-2 and TRBJ2-3; D ambiguous. The germline V gene encodes CDR1 SGHTA and CDR2 FQGNSA. V was cut by 1 base and J by 0 bases, with 11 bases left in between. CDR3 length: 16 amino acids.

This chain links TRBV6-5 with TRBJ2-7; D remains unclear. The CDR3 is made up of 15 amino acids. Trimming stripped 4 bases from V and 0 bases from J, with 13 bases between. Germline V gene lookup returns CDR1 MNHEY and CDR2 SVGAGI. Here the CDR3 reads CASSSPRRSSYEQYF. The CDR3 DNA sequence: TGTGCCAGCAGTTCCCCCCGGCGGAGCTCCTACGAGCAGTACTTC.

This chain joins TRBV5-6 and TRBJ2-6; no reliable D call. The germline V gene encodes CDR1 SGHDT and CDR2 YYEEEE. Trimming removed 4 bases at V and 2 bases at J, with 13 bases between. The CDR3 spans 16 residues. CDR3 nucleotide sequence: TGTGCCAGCAGCCGTCGCTCCGGAGCTGGGGCCAACGTCCTGACTTTC. It translates to CASSRRSGAGANVLTF.

V usage is TRBV30 and J usage is TRBJ2-2, with TRBD1 as a possible D gene (6 bases). Trimming took 4 bases from V and 2 from J, leaving 11 bases between them. In germline, CDR1 is GTSNPN, CDR2 SVGIG (reference sequence). The CDR3 is 14 amino acids. Written as DNA, the CDR3 is TGTGCCTGGAAACAGGGAAGTAACACCGGGGAGCTGTTTTTT. Amino acids: CAWKQGSNTGELFF.

The chain has TRBV6-1 and TRBJ1-2; D might be TRBD1 (6 bases). CDR3 length: 13 amino acids. Trimming shortened V by 6 bases and J by 8 bases, and 16 bases separated the two germline ends. The V gene's germline CDR1 is MNHNS and CDR2 SASEGT. CDR3 DNA: TGTGCCAGCAGAGAGGACAGTGGAGTGGGCTACACCTTC. This codes for CASREDSGVGYTF.

The chain links TRBV7-9 to TRBJ2-5; 12 bases agree with TRBD1. CDR3 length: 15 residues. The J segment lost 5 bases and the V segment lost 5 bases, leaving 6 bases of the junction unmatched. Germline values: CDR1 SEHNR, CDR2 FQNEAQ (reference sequence). The CDR3 is CASSHGTGGTETQYF. CDR3 coding DNA: TGTGCCAGCAGCCACGGGACAGGGGGCACGGAGACCCAGTACTTC.

The V and J genes are TRBV28 and TRBJ1-2; weak D call: TRBD1 (6 bases). V was clipped by 5 bases and J by 4 bases, with 14 bases between them. CDR3 length equals 14 residues. Germline lookup yields CDR1 MDHEN and CDR2 SYDVKM. The CDR3 bases are TGTGCCAGCAGTGAGACAGGTCTCGGCTATGGCTACACCTTC. Protein: CASSETGLGYGYTF.

The DNA for the CDR3 is TGTGCCACCAGCAGAGATCCTATTGTTCACCCGAAGATCTACAATGAGCAGTTCTTC. Translated: CATSRDPIVHPKIYNEQFF. The chain combines TRBV15 with TRBJ2-1; D is unresolved. The CDR3 is 19 amino acids. Germline V gene lookup returns CDR1 LNHNV and CDR2 YYDKDF (reference sequence). The V end lost 0 bases, the J end lost 3 bases, and 21 bases lay between the germline ends. The full variable domain, rest sourced from reference TRBV15 and TRBJ2-1, is DAMVIQNPRYQVTQFGKPVTLSCSQTLNHNVMYWYQQKSSQAPKLLFHYYDKDFNNEADTPDNFQSRRPNTSFCFLDIRSPGLGDTAMYLCATSRDPIVHPKIYNEQFFGPGTRLTVL.

The J gene is TRBJ2-7, the V gene TRBV9; 9 bases fit TRBD2. The CDR3 covers 15 residues. V shed 6 bases and J 1 base; nucleotides not matched to a gene: 8. From germline, CDR1 is SGDLS and CDR2 YYNGEE. DNA of the CDR3: TGTGCCAGCAACCCGGGGCTAGCGGGATCCTACGAGCAGTACTTC. Translating gives CASNPGLAGSYEQYF.

The rearrangement joins TRBV2 to TRBJ2-5; D remains ambiguous. In germline, CDR1 is SNHLY, CDR2 FYNNEI. The CDR3 is 12 residues long. Trimming removed 6 bases from V and 5 bases from J, with 10 bases in between. The CDR3 region has the DNA TGTGCCAGCAGCACAGAACACGAGACCCAGTACTTC. Translated, it gives CASSTEHETQYF.

The rearrangement links TRBV6-6 to TRBJ2-7; TRBD1 matches 11 bases. The CDR3 has 14 residues. The trim removed 7 bases at V and 5 bases at J, leaving 7 bases unmatched. Germline CDR1 MNHNY, CDR2 SVGAGI (reference sequence). The CDR3 protein is CASKGTGGINEQYF. CDR3 nucleotide sequence: TGTGCCAGCAAAGGGACAGGGGGTATAAACGAGCAGTACTTC.

This sequence joins TRBV11-3 and TRBJ1-1; 7 nucleotides line up with TRBD1. The J segment lost 0 bases and the V segment lost 5 bases, leaving 6 bases of the junction unmatched. This CDR3 contains 15 residues. Germline V gene lookup returns CDR1 SGHNT and CDR2 YENEEA. The CDR3 protein is CASSQDRVLNTEAFF. For the CDR3, the DNA is TGTGCCAGCAGCCAAGACAGGGTCCTGAACACTGAAGCTTTCTTT. Looking up the rest from reference TRBV11-3 and TRBJ1-1 gives the full variable domain: EAGVVQSPRYKIIEKKQPVAFWCNPISGHNTLYWYLQNLGQGPELLIRYENEEAVDDSQLPKDRFSAERLKGVDSTLKIQPAELGDSAVYLCASSQDRVLNTEAFFGQGTRLTVV.

The chain has TRBV27 and TRBJ1-2; 7 positions match TRBD1. From germline, CDR1 is MNHEY and CDR2 SMNVEV (reference sequence). The CDR3 totals 14 residues. Unmatched junction bases numbered 6, after V lost 8 bases and J lost 0 bases. This CDR3 reads CASGPGTANYGYTF. CDR3 coding DNA: TGTGCCAGCGGACCCGGGACAGCTAACTATGGCTACACCTTC.

The chain couples TRBV30 to TRBJ1-5, with 7 bases lining up with TRBD1. Germline-derived CDR1 and CDR2 are GTSNPN and SVGIG (reference sequence). The CDR3 is made up of 13 amino acids. V lost 4 bases, J lost 6 bases, and 6 bases stayed unmatched. This CDR3 reads CAWNEGAGQPQHF. For the CDR3, the DNA is TGTGCCTGGAATGAGGGGGCGGGTCAGCCCCAGCATTTT.

The chain couples TRBV18 to TRBJ1-6, with a possible D match to TRBD1 (5 bases). The CDR3 length is 13 residues. Germline lookup yields CDR1 KGHSH and CDR2 LQKENI. Trimming took 3 bases from V and 10 from J, leaving 10 bases between them. CDR3 in DNA: TGTGCCAGCTCACCGAGGGACTTCTCACCCCTCCACTTT. Its protein is CASSPRDFSPLHF.

The chain carries TRBV5-1 and TRBJ2-2, with TRBD1 identical over 8 bases. From germline, CDR1 is SGHRS and CDR2 YFSETQ. The CDR3 contains 13 residues. J lost 3 bases, V lost 5 bases, and 0 bases had no gene match. The CDR3 protein is CASRTGDTGELFF. CDR3 DNA sequence: TGCGCCAGCAGGACAGGGGACACCGGGGAGCTGTTTTTT.

The chain carries TRBV7-9 and TRBJ1-4; tentatively, D is TRBD1 (5 bases). CDR3 length equals 14 residues. Germline loops: CDR1 SEHNR, CDR2 FQNEAQ (reference sequence). Between the trimmed V and J ends, which lost 6 bases and 4 bases, there was a span of 12 bases. The chain's CDR3 is CASRSGFGNEKLFF. The CDR3, as DNA: TGTGCCAGCAGATCAGGGTTTGGTAATGAAAAACTGTTTTTT.

The chain couples TRBV5-1 to TRBJ1-4; maybe TRBD1 (6 bases). The length of the CDR3 is 15 residues. Deletions cut 3 bases from V and 12 bases from J, with 21 bases between. Germline V gene data show CDR1 as SGHRS and CDR2 as YFSETQ. CDR3 sequence (DNA): TGCGCCAGCAGCTCGGACAGCGCTGGGGGCAAAGAACTGTTTTTT. Its protein is CASSSDSAGGKELFF.

V gene TRBV27 combines with J gene TRBJ2-5; D is undetermined. CDR3 length: 14 residues. Germline CDR1 and CDR2: MNHEY and SMNVEV (reference sequence). The ends were cut back, 5 bases at V and 4 bases at J, with 14 bases in the middle. The CDR3 loop is CASSRGLFRETQYF. The CDR3 coding sequence is TGTGCCAGCAGTCGAGGCCTGTTTAGAGAGACCCAGTACTTC.

The chain recombines TRBV19 with TRBJ1-3, with 9 bases lining up with TRBD1. Germline values: CDR1 LNHDA, CDR2 SQIVND (reference sequence). V dropped 7 bases and J dropped 8; count of bases not matched to a gene: 9. CDR3 length equals 14 residues. The CDR3 coding sequence is TGTGCCAGTACTAACAGGGGGCCTACCGACACCATATATTTT. The encoded protein is CASTNRGPTDTIYF.

For this clone: Other DNA sequences from this sample encode an identical CDR3 as well. V gene TRBV5-1 combines with J gene TRBJ1-2; D is possibly TRBD1 (6 bases). The germline V and J ends were trimmed by 1 base and 2 bases, with 6 bases remaining between them. The CDR3 has 13 residues. Per germline, CDR1 SGHRS and CDR2 YFSETQ. CDR3 region: CASSLRGNYGYTF. CDR3 bases: TGCGCCAGCAGCTTGAGGGGGAACTATGGCTACACCTTC.